A single T cell receptor (beta chain) is shown here with its context. Its antigen is unknown. This CDR3 spans 14 amino acids. Germline V gene sequence: CDR1 MNHEY, CDR2 SMNVEV (reference sequence). V was shortened by 2 bases and J by 8 bases, with 13 bases between the two germline ends. This sample was taken from a study of cytomegalovirus exposure and HLA in healthy donors. The PCR was carried out with 60 Vbeta primers and 13 Jbeta primers. Here immunoSEQ multiplex PCR was the method, and the copy in TCRdb shows in-frame clones only, minus some. The sample records 72,000 or so clones, roughly 69% being singletons. Study conclusions and caveats: Testing in vitro showed a few CMV-associated chains specific for CMV antigens. A later analysis reportedly found fewer N-insertions in an Asian-associated ancestry cluster than the roughly 700-donor mean. Researchers counted 164 TCR beta chains as cytomegalovirus-associated.

The chain employs TRBV27 and TRBJ2-1; no clear D. The specimen was PBMCs. The TCR originated in a woman aged 45-59 years in good health and CMV-seronegative. DNA of the CDR3: TGTGCCAGCAGTTTAATCTCGGTTACTGATGAGCAGTTCTTC. Translation gives CASSLISVTDEQFF.